One and the same sample provided the 15 T cell receptor beta chains below, sequenced in a study of blood T cell repertoires in COVID-19. TCRdb's copy holds only in-frame clones and misses some; the assay was immunoSEQ multiplex PCR. This repertoire shows a few hundred thousand clones, approximately 85% found once; its top ten account for 2% to 3%. Sequencing was performed on peripheral blood. The receptors derive from a woman aged 70-85 years with COVID-19, enrolled during active disease.

The chain employs TRBV7-3 and TRBJ2-7; 7 nucleotides agree with TRBD1. Germline trimming cut 0 bases from V and 6 bases from J; bases unmatched to any gene: 5. CDR1 SGHTA and CDR2 FQGTGA come from the germline V gene. The CDR3 spans 14 residues. CDR3 sequence reads: CASSLTGQDREQYF. In nucleotides, the CDR3 is TGTGCCAGCAGCTTAACTGGACAGGATCGCGAGCAGTACTTC.

This clone came up a few times. V gene TRBV7-8 combines with J gene TRBJ2-1; perhaps TRBD2 as D (6 bases). In germline, CDR1 is SGHVS, CDR2 FQNEAQ. The CDR3 loop spans 14 amino acids. V shed 5 bases and J shed 10 bases, with 18 bases lying between them. CDR3 protein: CASSPFEGRGEQFF. The DNA of the CDR3 is TGTGCCAGCAGCCCCTTTGAGGGCCGGGGGGAGCAGTTCTTC. The entire variable domain, with the rest obtained from reference TRBV7-8 and TRBJ2-1, is as follows: GAGVSQSPRYKVAKRGQDVALRCDPISGHVSLFWYQQALGQGPEFLTYFQNEAQLDKSGLPSDRFFAERPEGSVSTLKIQRTQQEDSAVYLCASSPFEGRGEQFFGPGTRLTVL.

V usage is TRBV21-1 and J usage is TRBJ2-2; the table's TRBD1 call for D was not verified on the DNA. TRBV21-1 is an annotated pseudogene. This CDR3 contains 17 residues. In DNA, the CDR3 is TGTGCCAGCAGCAAGCGGACAGGGCAAAAGAGCACCGGGGAGCTGTTTTTT. Amino acid sequence: CASSKRTGQKSTGELFF.

The chain recombines TRBV2 with TRBJ2-1; possible D gene TRBD1, 5 bases. This CDR3 comprises 16 residues. Trimming took 6 bases from V and 7 from J, leaving 22 bases between them. CDR1 SNHLY and CDR2 FYNNEI come from the germline V gene. CDR3 bases: TGTGCCAGCAGCCTTCTGGGGCGCCGTTTGGATAATGAGCAGTTCTTC. It specifies CASSLLGRRLDNEQFF.

The chain carries TRBV2 and TRBJ1-4, with D possibly being TRBD1 (6 bases). Germline V gene data show CDR1 as SNHLY and CDR2 as FYNNEI. Trimming cost V 5 bases and J 5 bases, with 24 bases left between them. The CDR3 spans 18 residues. The CDR3 loop is CASSQQGQGFLKNEKLFF. The CDR3 coding sequence is TGTGCCAGCAGTCAACAGGGCCAGGGGTTCCTTAAAAATGAAAAACTGTTTTTT. The full variable domain, its missing parts supplied by reference TRBV2 and TRBJ1-4, is EPEVTQTPSHQVTQMGQEVILRCVPISNHLYFYWYRQILGQKVEFLVSFYNNEISEKSEIFDDQFSVERPDGSNFTLKIRSTKLEDSAMYFCASSQQGQGFLKNEKLFFGSGTQLSVL.

The gene calls are TRBV3-1 (or the pseudogene TRBV3-2) and TRBJ2-6, with 7 bases lining up with TRBD1. CDR1 LGHDT and CDR2 YNNKEL come from the germline V gene (reference sequence). V was clipped by 4 bases and J by 0 bases; unmatched bases: 6. CDR3 length: 17 residues. CDR3 nucleotide sequence: TGTGCCAGCAGCCCGGGGACAGTGGCCTCTGGGGCCAACGTCCTGACTTTC. Amino acid sequence: CASSPGTVASGANVLTF.

The J gene is TRBJ2-3, the V gene TRBV5-1; 11 bases map to TRBD2. Germline CDR1 is SGHRS and CDR2 is YFSETQ. There are 19 residues in the CDR3. V was clipped by 5 bases and J by 0 bases; unmatched bases: 14. Here the CDR3 reads CASSSGAGTSGFSTDTQYF. The CDR3 DNA reads TGCGCCAGCAGTTCAGGGGCCGGGACTAGCGGCTTTAGCACAGATACGCAGTATTTT. Together with reference TRBV5-1 and TRBJ2-3, the CDR3 gives the full variable domain: KAGVTQTPRYLIKTRGQQVTLSCSPISGHRSVSWYQQTPGQGLQFLFEYFSETQRNKGNFPGRFSGRQFSNSRSEMNVSTLELGDSALYLCASSSGAGTSGFSTDTQYFGPGTRLTVL.

This chain uses TRBV27 with TRBJ1-2; TRBD1 agrees at 7 bases. This CDR3 is 17 amino acids long. V was pared by 2 bases and J by 4 bases, with 13 bases of the junction left unmatched. Germline V gene lookup returns CDR1 MNHEY and CDR2 SMNVEV (reference sequence). Here the CDR3 reads CASSLTDRVSYGYGYTF. Here the CDR3 DNA reads TGTGCCAGCAGTTTAACCGACAGGGTTTCATATGGCTATGGCTACACCTTC.

V and J are TRBV2 and TRBJ2-7; 7 bases map to TRBD1. Germline CDR1 and CDR2: SNHLY and FYNNEI. The CDR3 consists of 15 residues. V lost 5 bases to trimming and J lost 6 bases; unmatched junction nucleotides: 13. DNA of the CDR3: TGTGCCAGCAGTTTTATAGGGGGCAGGGTAAGCGAGCAGTACTTC. It encodes CASSFIGGRVSEQYF.

Only one count was recorded for this clone. The chain couples TRBV6-5 to TRBJ1-2; 11 bases are shared with TRBD1. V lost 7 bases and J lost 5; bases outside the gene matches: 3. This CDR3 has 13 amino acids. CDR1 is MNHEY and CDR2 is SVGAGI in the germline V gene. CDR3 nucleotide sequence: TGTGCCAGCACTGGGACAGGGGGTTATGGCTACACCTTC. It codes for CASTGTGGYGYTF.

The CDR3 here is CASSPRTSRTYNEQFF. The CDR3 region has the DNA TGTGCCAGCTCACCGAGGACTAGCCGAACCTACAATGAGCAGTTCTTC. V gene TRBV18 combines with J gene TRBJ2-1, with 8 bases identical to TRBD2. The CDR3 contains 16 residues. V shed 3 bases, J shed 2 bases, and the junction held 6 bases outside the gene matches. Germline lookup yields CDR1 KGHSH and CDR2 LQKENI.

The sample holds a few counts of this clone. The rearrangement uses TRBV29-1 and TRBJ1-1; D might be TRBD1 (5 bases). The V and J ends lost 5 bases and 6 bases respectively, with 22 bases between them. The CDR3 runs 15 residues. The germline V gene encodes CDR1 SQVTM and CDR2 ANQGSEA. CDR3 amino acids: CSVTKAGPEQAEAFF. CDR3 DNA sequence: TGCAGCGTTACTAAGGCAGGGCCGGAGCAAGCTGAAGCTTTCTTT.

The chain uses TRBV4-1 and TRBJ2-7, with TRBD1 matching 7 bases. The J segment lost 6 bases and the V segment lost 8 bases, leaving 10 bases of the junction unmatched. Germline V CDR1 and CDR2: MGHRA, YSYEKL. This CDR3 is built from 13 residues. The CDR3 is CASSRTGTTEQYF. DNA of the CDR3: TGCGCCAGCTCCAGGACAGGTACGACCGAGCAGTACTTC.

The V gene is TRBV6-5, the J gene TRBJ2-2, with 7 bases matching TRBD2. Trimming took 6 bases from V and 5 from J; bases not matched to a gene: 9. This CDR3 has 15 residues. CDR1 and CDR2 from the germline V gene are MNHEY and SVGAGI. The CDR3 reads CASSRGVLATGELFF. DNA for the CDR3: TGTGCCAGCAGCCGGGGGGTTTTGGCGACCGGGGAGCTGTTTTTT.

Within the sample, this clone is medium-sized. The genes are TRBV4-1 and TRBJ1-5; 7 bases align to TRBD1. CDR3 size: 13 residues. Germline CDR1 MGHRA, CDR2 YSYEKL. V lost 4 bases, J lost 4 bases, and 1 base stayed unmatched. As DNA, the CDR3 is TGCGCCAGCAGCCTACAGGGGAATCAGCCCCAGCATTTT. Its translation is CASSLQGNQPQHF.